The sequence of this T cell receptor beta chain was determined in a study of blood T cell repertoires in COVID-19. Study-wide background: Samples came from the United States, Italy and Spain, spanning acute and convalescent COVID-19. Sources were T cells, B-cell-depleted T cells, or PBMCs; the material itself was cDNA or gDNA.

Per the original methods: Amplification from reference gene primers served as the basis for estimated nucleated cell counts. Assay used: immunoSEQ multiplex PCR; TCRdb lists only in-frame clones, some missing. V and J calls and clone size are given by that table; D and trimming were obtained from the DNA. The data contain around 260,000 clones, roughly 84% of them singletons. CDR3 length: 18 residues. The chain has TRBV21-1 and TRBJ1-5; TRBD1 is the table's D call, not checked against the DNA. TRBV21-1 is classified as a pseudogene. This TCR derives from a man in his fifties or sixties with acute or convalescent COVID-19. Sequenced sample: peripheral blood. CDR3 region: CASSDPGQGLFNNQPQHF. The CDR3 DNA reads TGTGCCAGCAGTGACCCTGGACAGGGACTTTTTAACAATCAGCCCCAGCATTTT.